The 10 T cell receptor beta chains presented below share a single source sample, sequenced in a study of blood T cell repertoires in COVID-19. Repertoires were generated with immunoSEQ multiplex PCR, while TCRdb's copy carries only in-frame clones and drops some. The profile shows 140,000 or so clones, about 79% of them singletons. Sequencing was performed on peripheral blood. The receptors come from a man in his 60s with active or convalescent COVID-19.

J is TRBJ1-2 and V is TRBV18; 10 bases match TRBD1. V was pared by 4 bases and J by 3 bases, with 11 bases of the junction left unmatched. The V gene's germline CDR1 is KGHSH and CDR2 LQKENI. This CDR3 is 17 amino acids long. The CDR3 bases are TGTGCCAGCTCACAGGGACAGGGGAACTCTCCTGACTATGGCTACACCTTC. This codes for CASSQGQGNSPDYGYTF. The whole variable domain, filled in from reference TRBV18 and TRBJ1-2, reads NAGVMQNPRHLVRRRGQEARLRCSPMKGHSHVYWYRQLPEEGLKFMVYLQKENIIDESGMPKERFSAEFPKEGPSILRIQQVVRGDSAAYFCASSQGQGNSPDYGYTFGSGTRLTVV.

The chain recombines TRBV19 with TRBJ2-1; D call uncertain. The CDR3 covers 17 residues. Per germline, CDR1 LNHDA and CDR2 SQIVND (reference sequence). V dropped 3 bases and J dropped 0 bases, with 15 bases sitting between them. The CDR3 nucleotides read TGTGCCAGTAGTATTATTGCCGCTAAAAGCTCCTACAATGAGCAGTTCTTC. Its protein is CASSIIAAKSSYNEQFF. Variable domain in full (rest from reference TRBV19 and TRBJ2-1): DGGITQSPKYLFRKEGQNVTLSCEQNLNHDAMYWYRQDPGQGLRLIYYSQIVNDFQKGDIAEGYSVSREKKESFPLTVTSAQKNPTAFYLCASSIIAAKSSYNEQFFGPGTRLTVL.

The rearrangement joins TRBV19 to TRBJ1-2; D is possibly TRBD1 (5 bases). Germline V lookup: CDR1 LNHDA, CDR2 SQIVND (reference sequence). Trimming cost V 5 bases and J 0 bases, with 10 bases left between them. The CDR3 contains 14 residues. CDR3 region: CASSLMTANYGYTF. CDR3 coding DNA: TGTGCCAGTAGTTTGATGACAGCTAACTATGGCTACACCTTC.

This chain links TRBV30 with TRBJ2-1, with D hard to call. Trimming stripped 1 base from V and 0 bases from J, with 7 bases between. The CDR3 covers 14 residues. Germline assignment: CDR1 GTSNPN and CDR2 SVGIG (reference sequence). CDR3 DNA: TGTGCCTGGAGTGCGAGTAGCTCCTACAATGAGCAGTTCTTC. Translating it yields CAWSASSSYNEQFF.

This clone has just a few counts. The chain is built from TRBV7-9 and TRBJ1-1; D is undetermined. The germline gives CDR1 SEHNR, CDR2 FQNEAQ (reference sequence). This CDR3 is built from 15 residues. The germline V and J ends were trimmed by 11 bases and 0 bases, with 19 bases remaining between them. This CDR3 reads CAHEATGRLNTEAFF. CDR3 nucleotide sequence: TGTGCCCACGAGGCAACGGGGAGGCTGAACACTGAAGCTTTCTTT.

The CDR3 DNA is TGTGCCAGCAGGACAGGGGGCTCCTATAATTCACCCCTCCACTTT. It specifies CASRTGGSYNSPLHF. J is TRBJ1-6 and V is TRBV6-5; TRBD1 agrees at 9 bases. The CDR3 is made up of 15 amino acids. Germline CDR1 reads MNHEY; CDR2 reads SVGAGI. After removal of 6 bases from V and 0 bases from J, the junction contained 0 bases not matched to a gene.

This CDR3 is CASSYSQGSREQFF. The CDR3, as DNA: TGTGCCAGCAGTTACTCACAGGGATCGCGGGAGCAGTTCTTC. The chain uses TRBV6-2 or TRBV6-3 and TRBJ2-1; TRBD1 is a possible D gene (6 bases). The V gene's germline CDR1 is MNHEY and CDR2 SVGEGT. This CDR3 region has 14 residues. V lost 0 bases to trimming and J lost 10 bases, with 13 bases between them.

The rearrangement links TRBV9 to TRBJ1-2; 7 nucleotides agree with TRBD1. From germline, CDR1 is SGDLS and CDR2 YYNGEE. Trimming at V came to 3 bases and at J to 8 bases, leaving 10 bases not matched to a gene. The CDR3 is made up of 14 amino acids. CDR3 residues: CASSDALDRAGYTF. The DNA for the CDR3 is TGTGCCAGCAGCGATGCACTCGACAGGGCGGGCTACACCTTC.

The DNA for the CDR3 is TGCGCCAGCAGCTTGATGGCAGGGACTTCTGGAAACACCATATATTTT. Amino acid sequence: CASSLMAGTSGNTIYF. The V call is TRBV5-1, the J call TRBJ1-3, with D perhaps matching TRBD1 (5 bases). The V end lost 1 base, the J end lost 1 base, and 12 bases lay between the germline ends. Germline CDR1 and CDR2: SGHRS and YFSETQ. The CDR3 length is 16 residues.

The chain couples TRBV7-8 to TRBJ1-2; 9 nucleotides agree with TRBD1. The CDR3 runs 15 residues. The V segment lost 3 bases and the J segment 6 bases; nucleotides outside the gene matches: 8. Germline-derived CDR1 and CDR2 are SGHVS and FQNEAQ. The CDR3 DNA reads as TGTGCCAGCAGCTTCCCCGGACAGGGGTATGATGGCTACACCTTC. Translated, it gives CASSFPGQGYDGYTF. Full variable domain (missing parts from reference TRBV7-8 and TRBJ1-2): GAGVSQSPRYKVAKRGQDVALRCDPISGHVSLFWYQQALGQGPEFLTYFQNEAQLDKSGLPSDRFFAERPEGSVSTLKIQRTQQEDSAVYLCASSFPGQGYDGYTFGSGTRLTVV.